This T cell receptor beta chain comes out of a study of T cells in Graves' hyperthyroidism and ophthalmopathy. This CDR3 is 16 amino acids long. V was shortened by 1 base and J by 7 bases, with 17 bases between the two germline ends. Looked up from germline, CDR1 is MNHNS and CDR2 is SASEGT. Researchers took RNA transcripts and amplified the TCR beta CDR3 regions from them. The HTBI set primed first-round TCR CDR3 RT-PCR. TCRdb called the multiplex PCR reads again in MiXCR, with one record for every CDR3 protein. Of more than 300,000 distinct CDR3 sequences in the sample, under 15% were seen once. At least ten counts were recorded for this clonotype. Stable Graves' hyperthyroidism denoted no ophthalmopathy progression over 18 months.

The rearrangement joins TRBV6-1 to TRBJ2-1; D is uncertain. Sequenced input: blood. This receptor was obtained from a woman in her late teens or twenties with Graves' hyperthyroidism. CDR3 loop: CASSEDAILSGNEQFF. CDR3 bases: TGTGCCAGCAGTGAAGACGCTATCCTCTCTGGGAATGAGCAGTTCTTC.